The T cell receptor (beta chain) under discussion was sequenced for a study of response to subunit inactivated influenza vaccine. V was shortened by 1 base and J by 0 bases, with 9 bases between the two germline ends. Looked up from germline, CDR1 is SGHAT and CDR2 is FQNNGV. The CDR3 is 15 residues long. TCRdb recomputed calls from the RT-PCR reads with MiXCR, one row per CDR3 protein. The sample lists approximately 300,000 distinct CDR3 sequences; roughly 22% were seen once. This sequence was found in a man between 50 and 70 years old who received an inactivated influenza vaccine. The chain carries TRBV11-2 and TRBJ2-5, with D possibly being TRBD1 (5 bases). This sample comprised PBMCs from blood, obtained 21 months after vaccination. Here the CDR3 DNA reads TGTGCCAGCAGCTTAGGAGGACACTACCAAGAGACCCAGTACTTC. It yields the protein CASSLGGHYQETQYF.